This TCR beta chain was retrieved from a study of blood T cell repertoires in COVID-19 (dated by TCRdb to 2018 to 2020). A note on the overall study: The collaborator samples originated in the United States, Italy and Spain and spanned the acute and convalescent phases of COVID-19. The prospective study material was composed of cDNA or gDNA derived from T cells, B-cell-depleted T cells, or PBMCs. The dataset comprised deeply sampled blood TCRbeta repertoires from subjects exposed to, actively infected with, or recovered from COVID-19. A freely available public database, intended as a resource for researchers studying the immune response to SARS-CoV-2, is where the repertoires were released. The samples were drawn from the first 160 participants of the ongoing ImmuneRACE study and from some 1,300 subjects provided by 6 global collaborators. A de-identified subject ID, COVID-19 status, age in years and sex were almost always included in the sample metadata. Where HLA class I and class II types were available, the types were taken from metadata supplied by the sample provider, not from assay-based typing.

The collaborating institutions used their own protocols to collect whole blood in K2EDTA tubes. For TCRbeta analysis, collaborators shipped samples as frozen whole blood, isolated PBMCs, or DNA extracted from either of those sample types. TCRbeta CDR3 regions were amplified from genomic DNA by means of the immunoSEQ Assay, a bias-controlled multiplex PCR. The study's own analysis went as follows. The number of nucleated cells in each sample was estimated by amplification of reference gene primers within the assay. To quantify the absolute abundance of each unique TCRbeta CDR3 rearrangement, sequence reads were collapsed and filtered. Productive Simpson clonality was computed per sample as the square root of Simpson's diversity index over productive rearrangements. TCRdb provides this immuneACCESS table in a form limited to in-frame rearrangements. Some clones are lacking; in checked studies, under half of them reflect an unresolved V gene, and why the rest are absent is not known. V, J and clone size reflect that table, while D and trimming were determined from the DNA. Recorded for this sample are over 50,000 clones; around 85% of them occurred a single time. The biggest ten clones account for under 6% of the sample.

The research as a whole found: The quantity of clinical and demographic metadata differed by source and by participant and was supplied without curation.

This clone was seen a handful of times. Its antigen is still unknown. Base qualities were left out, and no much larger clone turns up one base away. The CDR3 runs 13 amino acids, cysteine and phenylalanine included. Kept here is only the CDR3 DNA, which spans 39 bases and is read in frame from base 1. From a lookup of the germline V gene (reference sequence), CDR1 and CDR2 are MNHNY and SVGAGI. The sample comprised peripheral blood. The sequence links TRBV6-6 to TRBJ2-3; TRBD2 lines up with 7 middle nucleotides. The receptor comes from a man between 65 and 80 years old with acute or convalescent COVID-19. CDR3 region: CAGRGRSTDTQYF. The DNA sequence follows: TGTGCGGGGAGGGGACGGAGCACAGATACGCAGTATTTT.